One and the same sample provided the 32 T cell receptor beta chains below, sequenced in a study of Ad26.COV2.S vaccination and SARS-CoV-2 variants. Treatment indicated: 19 received Ad26.COV2.S at low or high dose, single or two shots; about five received placebo; per-sample allocation not given. The samples date from day 63 after the first vaccine or placebo injection. Some clones are missing from TCRdb's copy, which holds only in-frame ones; the method was immunoSEQ multiplex PCR. The sample records about 370,000 clones, approximately 86% being singletons. The specimen was peripheral blood, collected in a trial of Ad26.COV2.S vaccine versus placebo. These receptor sequences come from a person between 18 and 59 years old who received the Ad26.COV2.S COVID-19 vaccine or a placebo.

Written as DNA, the CDR3 is TGTGCCAGCAGGGAGAGACAGGCGGATAACTATGGCTACACCTTC. It encodes CASRERQADNYGYTF. This chain uses TRBV6-5 with TRBJ1-2; D perhaps matches TRBD1 (6 bases). The germline V gene has CDR1 MNHEY and CDR2 SVGAGI. The V end was cut by 6 bases, the J end by 1 base, with 15 bases between. This CDR3 has 15 amino acids.

V gene TRBV3-1 (or the pseudogene TRBV3-2) combines with J gene TRBJ2-2; maybe TRBD1 (5 bases). V was cut by 1 base and J by 7 bases, with 13 bases left in between. This CDR3 comprises 15 residues. Germline V lookup: CDR1 LGHDT, CDR2 YNNKEL (reference sequence). For the CDR3, the DNA is TGTGCCAGCAGCCAAGTCGAGGCAAGGGGCGGGGAGCTGTTTTTT. This codes for CASSQVEARGGELFF.

The genes are TRBV5-4 and TRBJ2-3; 8 bases are a match to TRBD2. The trim removed 3 bases at V and 2 bases at J, leaving 8 bases unmatched. Germline CDR1 and CDR2: SGHNT and YYREEE (reference sequence). CDR3 length equals 16 residues. CDR3: CASSWDGGAVTDTQYF. CDR3 DNA: TGTGCCAGCAGCTGGGACGGGGGGGCCGTCACAGATACGCAGTATTTT.

V and J are TRBV7-8 and TRBJ2-1, with D perhaps matching TRBD1 or TRBD2 (6 bases each). V was shortened by 1 base and J by 3 bases, with 10 bases between the two germline ends. Germline loops: CDR1 SGHVS, CDR2 FQNEAQ. The CDR3 is 15 amino acids. CDR3 protein: CASSLDGGFYNEQFF. CDR3 nucleotides: TGTGCCAGCAGCTTAGACGGGGGCTTCTACAATGAGCAGTTCTTC.

The chain joins TRBV5-1 to TRBJ1-1; D gene uncertain. Germline-derived CDR1 and CDR2 are SGHRS and YFSETQ. CDR3 length: 12 amino acids. V shed 0 bases and J shed 7 bases, with 7 bases lying between them. The DNA for the CDR3 is TGCGCCAGCAGCTTGGCCGGGAGTGAAGCTTTCTTT. It is translated as CASSLAGSEAFF.

The chain links TRBV5-5 to TRBJ1-5; 10 bases agree with TRBD1. The CDR3 contains 14 residues. Germline V gene sequence: CDR1 SGHKS, CDR2 YYEKEE (reference sequence). The V segment lost 8 bases and the J segment 5 bases; nucleotides outside the gene matches: 7. The CDR3 DNA sequence: TGTGCCAGTTCGACAGGGGGCGTACATCAGCCCCAGCATTTT. Translated, it gives CASSTGGVHQPQHF.

The sample holds one count of this clone. J is TRBJ2-1 and V is TRBV6-5, with TRBD2 matching 7 bases. Germline values: CDR1 MNHEY, CDR2 SVGAGI. The CDR3 extends over 10 amino acids. The V and J ends lost 8 bases and 10 bases, in that order; junction bases with no gene match: 2. Here the CDR3 reads CASGGLEQFF. The CDR3 nucleotides are TGTGCCAGCGGGGGACTAGAGCAGTTCTTC.

This chain connects TRBV14 to TRBJ1-4; perhaps TRBD1 as D (5 bases). V lost 4 bases, J lost 7 bases, and 7 bases lay in between. This CDR3 spans 12 amino acids. Germline V lookup: CDR1 SGHDN, CDR2 FVKESK. The CDR3 loop is CASSRQPEKLFF. The DNA for the CDR3 is TGTGCCAGCAGCCGACAGCCTGAAAAACTGTTTTTT. Full variable domain (missing parts from reference TRBV14 and TRBJ1-4): EAGVTQFPSHSVIEKGQTVTLRCDPISGHDNLYWYRRVMGKEIKFLLHFVKESKQDESGMPNNRFLAERTGGTYSTLKVQPAELEDSGVYFCASSRQPEKLFFGSGTQLSVL.

In this sample, this clone turned up a few times. This chain uses TRBV3-1 (or the pseudogene TRBV3-2) with TRBJ2-2; D is undetermined. The CDR3 runs to 16 residues. V dropped 0 bases and J dropped 0 bases, with 8 bases sitting between them. Germline values: CDR1 LGHDT, CDR2 YNNKEL (reference sequence). The CDR3 DNA sequence: TGTGCCAGCAGCCAAGAGGACGGCCCGAACACCGGGGAGCTGTTTTTT. It yields the protein CASSQEDGPNTGELFF.

This clone was picked up a small number of times. The chain links TRBV10-1 to TRBJ1-2; D is unresolved. This CDR3 spans 12 amino acids. Deletions cut 4 bases from V and 8 bases from J, with 11 bases between. Germline V gene lookup returns CDR1 WNHNN and CDR2 SYGVQD (reference sequence). CDR3 loop: CASSGSSWGYTF. DNA for the CDR3: TGCGCCAGCAGTGGATCGAGCTGGGGCTACACCTTC.

The chain is built from TRBV24-1 and TRBJ2-1, with 8 nucleotides matching TRBD1. Germline CDR1 reads KGHDR; CDR2 reads SFDVKD. The CDR3 spans 14 residues. V shed 5 bases and J 5 bases; nucleotides not matched to a gene: 4. The CDR3 region is CATSVLDRDNEQFF. DNA of the CDR3: TGTGCCACCAGTGTCCTGGACAGGGACAATGAGCAGTTCTTC.

V is TRBV5-1 and J is TRBJ2-5, with TRBD2 as a possible D gene (5 bases). The CDR3 contains 14 residues. Germline CDR1 reads SGHRS; CDR2 reads YFSETQ. The V gene lost 4 bases and the J gene lost 2 bases, with 12 bases spanning the gap. The CDR3 protein is CASSQSSGQETQYF. DNA of the CDR3: TGCGCCAGCAGCCAGTCCTCGGGGCAAGAGACCCAGTACTTC.

This clone occurred a few times. The V call is TRBV2, the J call TRBJ2-7; no clear D gene. V lost 7 bases to trimming and J lost 1 base, with 5 bases between them. This CDR3 comprises 11 residues. The germline CDR1 and CDR2 sequences are SNHLY and FYNNEI. CDR3 sequence: CASKVSYEQYF. The DNA of the CDR3 is TGTGCCAGCAAGGTTTCCTACGAGCAGTACTTC.

This clone has just a few counts. The rearrangement links TRBV19 to TRBJ1-5; 7 bases agree with TRBD1. Looked up from germline, CDR1 is LNHDA and CDR2 is SQIVND (reference sequence). The CDR3 spans 14 residues. V dropped 3 bases and J dropped 6; count of bases not matched to a gene: 5. The CDR3: CASSMDRLGQPQHF. The CDR3 DNA sequence: TGTGCCAGTAGTATGGACAGGTTGGGTCAGCCCCAGCATTTT.

The chain employs TRBV5-1 and TRBJ2-5; the D gene is possibly TRBD2 (5 bases). The CDR3 covers 14 residues. Germline V gene data show CDR1 as SGHRS and CDR2 as YFSETQ. Trimming took 5 bases from V and 2 from J, leaving 13 bases between them. The CDR3 bases are TGCGCCAGCAGGCGGGCCAGCGGTCAAGAGACCCAGTACTTC. Translation gives CASRRASGQETQYF.

There are a few counts of this clone. This chain connects TRBV27 to TRBJ1-6; D unresolved. This CDR3 spans 17 amino acids. V was shortened by 5 bases and J by 0 bases, with 14 bases between the two germline ends. Germline CDR1 and CDR2: MNHEY and SMNVEV (reference sequence). The CDR3 is CASSAVTLSSYNSPLHF. DNA of the CDR3: TGTGCCAGCAGTGCCGTGACCTTGAGCTCCTATAATTCACCCCTCCACTTT.

J is TRBJ1-6 and V is TRBV6-5; the match to TRBD1 covers 9 bases. The CDR3 contains 14 residues. The V gene's germline CDR1 is MNHEY and CDR2 SVGAGI. After removal of 7 bases from V and 10 bases from J, the junction contained 8 bases not matched to a gene. The CDR3 loop reads CASIRRDRVSPLHF. The CDR3 DNA follows: TGTGCCAGCATACGGAGGGACAGGGTCTCACCCCTCCACTTT.

DNA for the CDR3: TGTGCCAGCAGCTCCAGACAGGGGGCACCGGGAGCTTTCTTT. Residues: CASSSRQGAPGAFF. This chain uses TRBV7-2 with TRBJ1-1; the match to TRBD1 covers 10 bases. Germline V gives CDR1 SGHTA, CDR2 FQGNSA. The CDR3 runs 14 residues. V lost 4 bases and J lost 10; bases outside the gene matches: 9. Using reference TRBV7-2 and TRBJ1-1 for the parts outside the CDR3, the full variable domain is GAGVSQSPSNKVTEKGKDVELRCDPISGHTALYWYRQSLGQGLEFLIYFQGNSAPDKSGLPSDRFSAERTGGSVSTLTIQRTQQEDSAVYLCASSSRQGAPGAFFGQGTRLTVV.

This sequence joins TRBV10-3 and TRBJ1-2; D is unresolved. The length of the CDR3 is 15 residues. V was trimmed by 6 bases and J by 8 bases, leaving 22 bases between them. The germline V gene encodes CDR1 ENHRY and CDR2 SYGVKD. CDR3 coding DNA: TGTGCCATCAGACCGCGAGGACCGGACTTCATGGGCTACACCTTC. Translating gives CAIRPRGPDFMGYTF.

The rearrangement joins TRBV11-2 to TRBJ2-3, with no clear D. The CDR3 is made up of 14 amino acids. The germline V gene encodes CDR1 SGHAT and CDR2 FQNNGV. Deletions cut 6 bases from V and 4 bases from J, with 14 bases between. CDR3 loop: CASSRPVGADTQYF. CDR3 nucleotide sequence: TGTGCCAGCAGTCGCCCCGTGGGCGCAGATACGCAGTATTTT.

This chain joins TRBV20-1 and TRBJ1-2; TRBD1 agrees at 7 bases. This CDR3 has 11 amino acids. V gave up 6 bases and J gave up 12 bases; unmatched junction bases: 10. Per the germline V gene, CDR1 is DFQATT and CDR2 is SNEGSKA (reference sequence). The CDR3 sequence: CSARGGQLHTF. The CDR3 DNA reads as TGCAGTGCAAGGGGGGGACAGCTCCACACCTTC.

The CDR3 here is CASSSQGENEQFF. DNA of the CDR3: TGCGCCAGCAGCTCTCAGGGGGAGAATGAGCAGTTCTTC. The chain recombines TRBV5-1 with TRBJ2-1; TRBD1 matches 7 bases. The length of the CDR3 is 13 residues. The V and J ends lost 3 bases and 7 bases, in that order; junction bases with no gene match: 4. CDR1 is SGHRS, CDR2 YFSETQ, per germline.

The J gene is TRBJ1-1, the V gene TRBV12-3 or TRBV12-4; D gene ambiguous. There are 13 residues in the CDR3. V dropped 6 bases and J dropped 2 bases, with 10 bases sitting between them. CDR3 in DNA: TGTGCCAGCAGACGGGAAAGTAACACTGAAGCTTTCTTT. It yields the protein CASRRESNTEAFF.

The rearrangement uses TRBV14 and TRBJ1-2; 8 positions agree with TRBD1. Per the germline V gene, CDR1 is SGHDN and CDR2 is FVKESK. J was trimmed by 2 bases and V by 1 base; bases with no gene match: 6. The CDR3 has 16 amino acids. CDR3 sequence reads: CASSQARDRKNYGYTF. The CDR3 bases are TGTGCCAGCAGCCAAGCACGGGACAGGAAGAACTATGGCTACACCTTC.

The chain combines TRBV5-4 with TRBJ2-1; 8 bases match TRBD2. V was clipped by 0 bases and J by 3 bases; unmatched bases: 8. This CDR3 has 17 amino acids. The germline V gene has CDR1 SGHNT and CDR2 YYREEE (reference sequence). Here the CDR3 reads CASSLAPGLEFYNEQFF. The CDR3 nucleotides are TGTGCCAGCAGCTTGGCCCCGGGACTAGAGTTCTACAATGAGCAGTTCTTC.

This clone appeared a single time. The CDR3 protein is CASRPTGQGKGGYTF. CDR3 DNA: TGTGCCAGCAGACCGACTGGACAGGGGAAAGGGGGCTACACCTTC. This chain connects TRBV6-5 to TRBJ1-2; 9 bases are a match to TRBD1. The CDR3 covers 15 residues. V trimming: 6 bases; J trimming: 8 bases; junction bases outside the gene matches: 13. CDR1 is MNHEY and CDR2 is SVGAGI in the germline V gene.

V and J are TRBV7-9 and TRBJ1-1; 8 nucleotides line up with TRBD1. Losses at the gene ends were 4 bases for V and 10 bases for J; bases not matched to a gene: 11. Per germline, CDR1 SEHNR and CDR2 FQNEAQ (reference sequence). The CDR3 sequence is 14 residues long. The CDR3 loop is CASSSVRTGISAFF. Written as DNA, the CDR3 is TGTGCCAGCAGCTCAGTCAGGACAGGGATCTCAGCTTTCTTT.

This clone occurred a few times. The CDR3 nucleotides are TGCAGCGTTGTTTTAGGAGAGACCCAGTACTTC. Protein product: CSVVLGETQYF. This chain joins TRBV29-1 and TRBJ2-5, with no clear D. Germline CDR1 reads SQVTM; CDR2 reads ANQGSEA. The CDR3 consists of 11 residues. V gave up 4 bases and J gave up 4 bases, with 7 bases separating them.

The rearrangement links TRBV6-6 to TRBJ1-1; D is perhaps TRBD1 (6 bases). The V gene lost 4 bases and the J gene lost 8 bases, with 17 bases spanning the gap. The CDR3 spans 14 residues. Germline CDR1 and CDR2: MNHNY and SVGAGI (reference sequence). DNA for the CDR3: TGTGCCAGCAGTTCCTTGGGGGGCGGGGAGGAAGCTTTCTTT. As protein: CASSSLGGGEEAFF.

This clone was seen just once. The V call is TRBV11-1, the J call TRBJ2-3; D perhaps matches TRBD1 (5 bases). V was clipped by 0 bases and J by 3 bases, with 16 bases between them. From germline, CDR1 is SGHAT and CDR2 FQDESV (reference sequence). The CDR3 extends over 17 amino acids. The CDR3 reads CASSLARGSLTTDTQYF. The CDR3 bases are TGTGCCAGCAGCTTAGCTAGGGGTAGCTTAACGACAGATACGCAGTATTTT.

The chain has TRBV5-4 and TRBJ2-3; 8 bases fit TRBD2. Unmatched junction bases numbered 5, after V lost 0 bases and J lost 2 bases. The CDR3 covers 16 residues. Germline V gives CDR1 SGHNT, CDR2 YYREEE (reference sequence). CDR3 in DNA: TGTGCCAGCAGCTTGGGTATAGCGGGGACCACAGATACGCAGTATTTT. This encodes CASSLGIAGTTDTQYF.

The genes are TRBV6-5 and TRBJ1-2; possible D gene TRBD1, 6 bases. The CDR3 runs 15 residues. The germline gives CDR1 MNHEY, CDR2 SVGAGI. Trimming shortened V by 5 bases and J by 0 bases, and 13 bases separated the two germline ends. The CDR3 bases are TGTGCCAGCAGTACAATTGGACAGTCTAACTATGGCTACACCTTC. Protein: CASSTIGQSNYGYTF.